Shown below are 13 T cell receptor beta chains from a single sample sequenced in a study of CD8 T cells in Susac syndrome. A quantity of about 0.45 to 1 ug RNA underwent reverse transcription using random hexamers. MiXCR, applied by TCRdb to the immunoSEQ multiplex PCR reads, yields one record per CDR3 protein. The sample records about 160,000 distinct CDR3 sequences, approximately 93% being singletons. The sequenced sample consisted of CD4+ T cells from PBMCs. The receptors here all came from a human donor with multiple sclerosis.

The chain links TRBV29-1 to TRBJ2-1; D is undetermined. The CDR3 sequence is 11 residues long. V was shortened by 0 bases and J by 8 bases, with 5 bases between the two germline ends. The germline CDR1 and CDR2 sequences are SQVTM and ANQGSEA. CDR3 region: CSVEDFDEQFF. For the CDR3, the DNA is TGCAGCGTTGAAGATTTCGATGAGCAGTTCTTC.

This sequence joins TRBV6-2 or TRBV6-3 and TRBJ1-5, with D possibly TRBD1 on 5 matching bases. V was clipped by 6 bases and J by 7 bases, with 19 bases between them. The CDR3 extends over 15 amino acids. Per germline, CDR1 MNHEY and CDR2 SVGEGT. CDR3 bases: TGTGCCAGCAGAGAGGGGAACGGGGTTGTGCAGCCCCAGCATTTT. Translation: CASREGNGVVQPQHF.

The rearrangement links TRBV7-2 to TRBJ2-2, with D perhaps TRBD2 (5 bases). V lost 1 base, J lost 4 bases, and 13 bases lay in between. Germline assignment: CDR1 SGHTA and CDR2 FQGNSA. The CDR3 totals 16 residues. The CDR3 loop reads CASSLVLGDRTGELFF. DNA of the CDR3: TGTGCCAGCAGCTTAGTTTTGGGAGATCGCACCGGGGAGCTGTTTTTT.

The V and J genes are TRBV18 and TRBJ1-2; 8 bases fit TRBD1. There are 15 residues in the CDR3. Germline V gene lookup returns CDR1 KGHSH and CDR2 LQKENI. Trimming at V came to 6 bases and at J to 4 bases, leaving 10 bases not matched to a gene. Here the CDR3 reads CASSDTRDRTYGYTF. CDR3 bases: TGTGCCAGCTCCGACACCCGGGACAGGACCTATGGCTACACCTTC.

The chain has TRBV7-2 and TRBJ1-2; the D gene is possibly TRBD1 (5 bases). CDR3 size: 13 residues. The germline V and J ends were trimmed by 5 bases and 5 bases, with 12 bases remaining between them. Germline CDR1 and CDR2: SGHTA and FQGNSA. CDR3 loop: CASSPRQSYGYTF. CDR3 DNA sequence: TGTGCCAGCAGCCCGAGACAGTCGTATGGCTACACCTTC.

The chain employs TRBV24-1 and TRBJ1-1, with 8 bases identical to TRBD1. The CDR3 is 13 residues long. Unmatched junction bases numbered 10, after V lost 6 bases and J lost 11 bases. Per germline, CDR1 KGHDR and CDR2 SFDVKD. The CDR3 nucleotides are TGTGCCACCAGTCCTACAGGGGGTAAGGAGGCTTTCTTT. Translating gives CATSPTGGKEAFF.

This clonotype was observed once. The J gene is TRBJ1-1, the V gene TRBV20-1, with no clear D. Germline CDR1 DFQATT, CDR2 SNEGSKA (reference sequence). V dropped 0 bases and J dropped 6 bases, with 14 bases sitting between them. CDR3 size: 14 residues. In DNA, the CDR3 is TGCAGTGCTAGAGATAGGGCGAGGTTCCCTGAAGCTTTCTTT. As protein: CSARDRARFPEAFF.

CDR3 region: CASSQTGAGHEQYF. As DNA, the CDR3 is TGTGCCAGCAGCCAGACAGGGGCCGGCCACGAGCAGTACTTC. The chain employs TRBV3-1 and TRBJ2-7, with 8 positions matching TRBD1. Germline V gene data show CDR1 as LGHDT and CDR2 as YNNKEL (reference sequence). Trimming took 3 bases from V and 5 from J; bases not matched to a gene: 6. CDR3 size: 14 residues.

The V gene is TRBV4-3, the J gene TRBJ2-5, with D perhaps matching TRBD2 (5 bases). Germline loops: CDR1 LGHNA, CDR2 YSLEER. This CDR3 contains 15 residues. V lost 2 bases and J lost 1, with 11 bases in between. Here the CDR3 reads CASSQKKAGQETQYF. The CDR3 coding sequence is TGCGCCAGCAGCCAAAAGAAGGCGGGCCAAGAGACCCAGTACTTC.

The chain recombines TRBV20-1 with TRBJ1-2, with D maybe TRBD1 (6 bases). This CDR3 has 13 amino acids. The V and J ends lost 5 bases and 6 bases respectively, with 16 bases between them. Germline V gene data show CDR1 as DFQATT and CDR2 as SNEGSKA (reference sequence). The DNA of the CDR3 is TGCAGTGCTGGCGCCCAAGGGGGAAATGGCTACACCTTC. It codes for CSAGAQGGNGYTF.

This clonotype showed up just a few times. V and J are TRBV7-2 and TRBJ1-2, with 10 positions matching TRBD1. V dropped 5 bases and J dropped 2; count of bases not matched to a gene: 5. The CDR3 contains 15 residues. Germline-derived CDR1 and CDR2 are SGHTA and FQGNSA. In nucleotides, the CDR3 is TGTGCCAGCAGCCTCGGACAGGGGGGAAACTATGGCTACACCTTC. Translation gives CASSLGQGGNYGYTF.

The genes are TRBV12-3 or TRBV12-4 and TRBJ1-1, with D unclear. V dropped 5 bases and J dropped 4 bases, with 11 bases sitting between them. The CDR3 loop spans 13 amino acids. CDR3 protein: CASSQLEGTEAFF. Here the CDR3 DNA reads TGTGCCAGCAGTCAGCTCGAAGGCACTGAAGCTTTCTTT.

V usage is TRBV2 and J usage is TRBJ1-1, with TRBD1 as a possible D gene (5 bases). V lost 8 bases and J lost 6, with 10 bases in between. The germline V gene encodes CDR1 SNHLY and CDR2 FYNNEI. The CDR3 runs to 11 residues. In nucleotides, the CDR3 is TGTGCCAGCGGAGGGGACGCTGAAGCTTTCTTT. Translation: CASGGDAEAFF. The complete variable domain, with remaining parts taken from reference TRBV2 and TRBJ1-1, reads EPEVTQTPSHQVTQMGQEVILRCVPISNHLYFYWYRQILGQKVEFLVSFYNNEISEKSEIFDDQFSVERPDGSNFTLKIRSTKLEDSAMYFCASGGDAEAFFGQGTRLTVV.